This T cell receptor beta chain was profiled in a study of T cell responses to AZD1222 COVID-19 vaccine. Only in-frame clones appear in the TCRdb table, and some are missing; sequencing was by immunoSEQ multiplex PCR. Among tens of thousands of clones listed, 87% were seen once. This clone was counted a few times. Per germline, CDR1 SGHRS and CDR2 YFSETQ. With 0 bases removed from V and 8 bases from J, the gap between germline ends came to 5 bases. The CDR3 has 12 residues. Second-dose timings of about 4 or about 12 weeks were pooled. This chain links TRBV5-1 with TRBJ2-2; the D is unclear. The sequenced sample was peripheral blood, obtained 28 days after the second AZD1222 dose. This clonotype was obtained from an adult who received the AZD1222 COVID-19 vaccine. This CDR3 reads CASSLERGELFF. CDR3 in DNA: TGCGCCAGCAGCTTGGAAAGGGGGGAGCTGTTTTTT.